The following is a T cell receptor beta chain sequence with its context. What it binds is unknown. CDR1 is SQVTM, CDR2 ANQGSEA, per germline. CDR3 length equals 13 residues. V was cut by 7 bases and J by 7 bases, with 20 bases left in between. The PCR was carried out with 60 Vbeta primers and 13 Jbeta primers. Profiled with immunoSEQ multiplex PCR; TCRdb holds only in-frame clones, not every one. The sample holds under 200,000 clones; about 72% are singletons and the top ten take 3.7%. This specimen comes from a study of cytomegalovirus exposure and HLA in healthy donors. Looking at the study overall: From 170 million or so T cells, an earlier analysis saw 100 million to 140 million unique TCR beta sequences.

Whole-study findings and limits: In presence/absence analyses, roughly uniform sequencing depth across donors was assumed. A later analysis found common viral pathogens apparently linked to several of the most significant clusters. Fewer N-insertions than the roughly 670-donor mean were reportedly shown by an Asian-associated ancestry cluster in a later analysis.

This sequence originates from a man younger than 45 in good health and CMV-seropositive. Material for sequencing was PBMCs. The chain combines TRBV29-1 with TRBJ2-7, with a possible D match to TRBD1 (5 bases). The CDR3 DNA is TGCAGCGGAGCCCCGCGTTCTAAGGGGGAGCAGTACTTC. This translates into CSGAPRSKGEQYF.